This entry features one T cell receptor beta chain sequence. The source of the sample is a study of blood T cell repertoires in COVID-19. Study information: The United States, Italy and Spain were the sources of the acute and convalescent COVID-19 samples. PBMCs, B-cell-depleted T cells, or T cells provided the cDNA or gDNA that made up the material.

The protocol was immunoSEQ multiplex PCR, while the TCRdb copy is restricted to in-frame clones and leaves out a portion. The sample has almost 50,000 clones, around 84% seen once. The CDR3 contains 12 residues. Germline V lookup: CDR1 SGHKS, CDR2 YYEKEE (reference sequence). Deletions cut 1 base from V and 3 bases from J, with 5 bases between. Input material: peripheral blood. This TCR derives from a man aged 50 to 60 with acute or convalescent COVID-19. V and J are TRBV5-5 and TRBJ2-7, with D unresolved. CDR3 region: CASSLNIYEQYF. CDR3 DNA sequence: TGTGCCAGCAGCTTGAACATCTACGAGCAGTACTTC. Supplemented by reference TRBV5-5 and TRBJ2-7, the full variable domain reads DAGVTQSPTHLIKTRGQQVTLRCSPISGHKSVSWYQQVLGQGPQFIFQYYEKEERGRGNFPDRFSARQFPNYSSELNVNALLLGDSALYLCASSLNIYEQYFGPGTRLTVT.